The clone carrying this TCR beta chain was found a few times. What it binds is unknown. CDR1 is DFQATT and CDR2 is SNEGSKA in the germline V gene (reference sequence). V gave up 4 bases and J gave up 7 bases, with 8 bases separating them. CDR3 length: 11 residues. This record comes from a study of CD8 T cells in ankylosing spondylitis. Study-level findings and limits: Ankylosing spondylitis blood seemed to carry a telltale TCR beta motif made of fewer than 10 highly homologous variants. The disease-linked clones had a CD8+ phenotype and low blood frequencies. Significantly higher representation of disease-linked clones was reported for matched ankylosing spondylitis synovial fluid.

Researchers built TCR beta libraries using quantitative 5'-RACE with molecular barcodes. Each CDR3 protein gets one entry after TCRdb re-called the 5' RACE reads with MiXCR. The sample has nearly 250,000 distinct CDR3 sequences, roughly 32% seen once. The sample was blood, either unsorted or a sorted T cell fraction (not recorded which). This TCR derives from a male donor with ankylosing spondylitis or in good health (not recorded which). The V call is TRBV20-1, the J call TRBJ2-1, with a weak D call TRBD1 (5 bases). Here the CDR3 reads CSAIRVNEQFF. In DNA, the CDR3 is TGCAGTGCTATCAGGGTGAATGAGCAGTTCTTC.